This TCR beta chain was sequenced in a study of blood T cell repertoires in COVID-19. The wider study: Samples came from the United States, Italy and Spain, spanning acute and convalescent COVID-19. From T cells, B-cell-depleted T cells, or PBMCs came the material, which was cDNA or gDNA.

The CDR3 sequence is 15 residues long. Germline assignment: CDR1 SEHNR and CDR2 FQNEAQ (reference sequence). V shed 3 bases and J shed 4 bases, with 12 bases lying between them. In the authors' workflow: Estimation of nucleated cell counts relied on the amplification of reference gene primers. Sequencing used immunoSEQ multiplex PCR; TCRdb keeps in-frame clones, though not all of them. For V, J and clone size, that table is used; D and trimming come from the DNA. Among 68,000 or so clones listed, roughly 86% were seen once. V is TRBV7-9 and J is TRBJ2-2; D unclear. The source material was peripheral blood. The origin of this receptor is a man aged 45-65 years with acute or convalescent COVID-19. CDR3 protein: CASSFPTTGTGELFF. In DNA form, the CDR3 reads TGTGCCAGCAGCTTCCCGACCACGGGCACCGGGGAGCTGTTTTTT. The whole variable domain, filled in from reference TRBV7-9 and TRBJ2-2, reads DTGVSQNPRHKITKRGQNVTFRCDPISEHNRLYWYRQTLGQGPEFLTYFQNEAQLEKSRLLSDRFSAERPKGSFSTLEIQRTEQGDSAMYLCASSFPTTGTGELFFGEGSRLTVL.